The clone carrying this TCR beta chain was recorded a few times. Its antigen is undetermined. The data belong to a study of T cell repertoires in cytomegalovirus infection. Study-wide background: Evidence of both CMV infection and a matching HLA type came from public TCR beta signatures. Study results and limitations: Predominance within the ex vivo response was attributable to HLA-C-restricted CMV-specific TCR beta clonotypes.

TCRdb reprocessed the reads with MiXCR, giving one entry per CDR3 protein. The sample includes under 200,000 distinct CDR3 sequences, more than 9% seen only once; the top ten take about 5%. V was shortened by 4 bases and J by 0 bases, with 11 bases between the two germline ends. The CDR3 sequence is 15 residues long. Germline CDR1 and CDR2: SGHDT and YYEEEE. V is TRBV5-6 and J is TRBJ1-5; D may be TRBD1 (6 bases). This TCR came from a human donor in good health (CMV status not recorded). Some clones in this sample may be carry-over from other donors' samples. Sequencing was carried out using PBMCs. Written as DNA, the CDR3 is TGTGCCAGCAGCCCACGGGACAATAGCAATCAGCCCCAGCATTTT. It encodes CASSPRDNSNQPQHF.